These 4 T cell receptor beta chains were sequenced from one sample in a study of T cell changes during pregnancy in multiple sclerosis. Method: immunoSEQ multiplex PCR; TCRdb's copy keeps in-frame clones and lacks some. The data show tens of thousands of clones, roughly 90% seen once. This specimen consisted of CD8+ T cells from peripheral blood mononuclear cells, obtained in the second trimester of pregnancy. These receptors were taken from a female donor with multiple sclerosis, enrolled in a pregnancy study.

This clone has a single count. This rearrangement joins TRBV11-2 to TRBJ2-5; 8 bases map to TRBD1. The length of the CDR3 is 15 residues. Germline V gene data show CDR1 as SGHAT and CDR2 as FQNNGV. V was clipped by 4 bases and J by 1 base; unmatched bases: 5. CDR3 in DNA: TGTGCCAGCAGCTACGGGACAGGTCCCCAAGAGACCCAGTACTTC. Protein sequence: CASSYGTGPQETQYF.

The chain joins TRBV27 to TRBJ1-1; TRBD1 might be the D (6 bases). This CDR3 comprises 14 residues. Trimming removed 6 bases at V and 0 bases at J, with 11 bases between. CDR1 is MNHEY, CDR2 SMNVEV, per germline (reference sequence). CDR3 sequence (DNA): TGTGCCAGCAGGCCACAGGGTCTGAACACTGAAGCTTTCTTT. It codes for CASRPQGLNTEAFF.

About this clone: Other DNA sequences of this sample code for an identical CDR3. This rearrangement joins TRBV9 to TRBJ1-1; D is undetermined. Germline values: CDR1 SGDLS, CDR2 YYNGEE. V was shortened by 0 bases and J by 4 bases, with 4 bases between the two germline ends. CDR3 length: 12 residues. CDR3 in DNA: TGTGCCAGCAGCGTAGGCGGCACTGAAGCTTTCTTT. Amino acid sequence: CASSVGGTEAFF.

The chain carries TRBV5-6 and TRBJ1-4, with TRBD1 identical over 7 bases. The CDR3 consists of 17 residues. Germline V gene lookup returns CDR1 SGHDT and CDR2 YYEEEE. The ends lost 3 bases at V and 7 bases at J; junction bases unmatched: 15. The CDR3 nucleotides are TGTGCCAGCAGCTCCGCGACAGGGAACCTAGAATTTGAAAAACTGTTTTTT. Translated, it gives CASSSATGNLEFEKLFF.